This T cell receptor (beta chain) derives from a study of cytomegalovirus exposure and HLA in healthy donors. V dropped 3 bases and J dropped 5 bases, with 11 bases sitting between them. CDR1 and CDR2 from the germline V gene are SGHAT and FQNNGV. CDR3 length equals 13 residues. Broader study findings: In a later analysis, first-cohort TCR clusters were found to tend to co-occur in the roughly 120 validation repertoires. Generally TCR sequences proved uncommon, though certain public TCRs appeared in numerous donors. The study flagged approximately 180 TCR beta chains as cytomegalovirus-associated. Cytomegalovirus status was reportedly diagnosed by the classifier with high sensitivity and specificity.

The table came from immunoSEQ multiplex PCR; TCRdb's copy has only in-frame clones and leaves some out. The sample consists of about 71,000 clones, 90% to 95% of them appearing once. On this clone: Its antigen is not known.

The clonotype comes from a man between 18 and 35 years old in good health and CMV-seropositive. Specimen: PBMCs. V usage is TRBV11-2 and J usage is TRBJ2-7, with D possibly being TRBD1 (7 bases). The CDR3 loop is CASSLEGANEQYF. CDR3 nucleotides: TGTGCCAGCAGCTTGGAGGGGGCCAACGAGCAGTACTTC. The whole variable domain, remainder taken from reference TRBV11-2 and TRBJ2-7, is EAGVAQSPRYKIIEKRQSVAFWCNPISGHATLYWYQQILGQGPKLLIQFQNNGVVDDSQLPKDRFSAERLKGVDSTLKIQPAKLEDSAVYLCASSLEGANEQYFGPGTRLTVT.